Following are 19 T cell receptor beta chains from one sample sequenced in a study of T cells expressing NK-cell markers. After re-calling the 5' RACE reads, TCRdb lists one entry per CDR3 protein, DNA absent. This sample contains about 150,000 distinct CDR3 sequences. The specimen was blood T cells: a sorted CD56 or NKG2C T cell subset, CD4+ or CD8+ T cells, or bulk PBMC T cells (not recorded which). The receptors come from a woman in her forties or fifties in good health.

The chain links TRBV20-1 to TRBJ2-2; TCRdb gives TRBD1 as the D gene, but with no DNA this cannot be confirmed. The CDR3 covers 14 residues. Germline V lookup: CDR1 DFQATT, CDR2 SNEGSKA (reference sequence). The CDR3 reads CSAATGRWTGELFF.

The genes are TRBV6-1 and TRBJ1-2; TCRdb selects TRBD1, and the lack of DNA leaves this call unchecked. The CDR3 is made up of 14 amino acids. CDR1 and CDR2 from the germline V gene are MNHNS and SASEGT. The CDR3 here is CASSPFAGNYGYTF.

The chain links TRBV5-1 to TRBJ2-1; the D call from TCRdb, TRBD1, cannot be confirmed without DNA. From germline, CDR1 is SGHRS and CDR2 YFSETQ. The CDR3 runs to 15 residues. CDR3 region: CASSLQGGATNEQFF.

The CDR3 sequence: CASSLHSPNTDTQYF. This chain links TRBV27 with TRBJ2-3; TCRdb picks TRBD2, but there is no DNA to check that call. In germline, CDR1 is MNHEY, CDR2 SMNVEV (reference sequence). The CDR3 consists of 15 residues.

CDR3 sequence: CSVEPRSGELFF. The rearrangement joins TRBV29-1 to TRBJ2-2. The CDR3 loop spans 12 amino acids. Germline CDR1 SQVTM, CDR2 ANQGSEA.

V and J are TRBV29-1 and TRBJ2-1. This CDR3 region has 11 residues. The germline gives CDR1 SQVTM, CDR2 ANQGSEA. CDR3 loop: CSVEGATEQFF.

The V and J genes are TRBV4-1 and TRBJ1-1. CDR3 length equals 16 residues. The germline CDR1 and CDR2 sequences are MGHRA and YSYEKL. This CDR3 is CASSQGSVSMNTEAFF.

The chain links TRBV19 to TRBJ2-1; the TCRdb D gene call, TRBD2, has no DNA to confirm it. Looked up from germline, CDR1 is LNHDA and CDR2 is SQIVND (reference sequence). CDR3 length: 12 residues. The chain's CDR3 is CASGRNYNEQFF.

The chain uses TRBV11-2 and TRBJ2-1; the D gene TCRdb calls, TRBD2, cannot be checked with no DNA. The CDR3 has 17 amino acids. The germline gives CDR1 SGHAT, CDR2 FQNNGV. The CDR3 is CASSFPHGGLAGEQQFF.

J is TRBJ1-2 and V is TRBV27. The CDR3 consists of 12 residues. Germline V gene sequence: CDR1 MNHEY, CDR2 SMNVEV (reference sequence). The CDR3 is CASSPHNYGYTF.

CDR3 amino acids: CASSSGQGGTDTQYF. The chain joins TRBV7-9 to TRBJ2-3; TCRdb's D call, TRBD1, is unchecked because there is no DNA. Germline V gene sequence: CDR1 SEHNR, CDR2 FQNEAQ (reference sequence). CDR3 length equals 15 residues.

This chain links TRBV20-1 with TRBJ2-5; TCRdb's D call, TRBD2, is unchecked because there is no DNA. Germline CDR1 is DFQATT and CDR2 is SNEGSKA (reference sequence). The CDR3 sequence is 17 residues long. CDR3 amino acids: CSARPIEEREGLETQYF.

The chain uses TRBV2 and TRBJ2-1; TCRdb gives TRBD1 as the D gene, but with no DNA this cannot be confirmed. The CDR3 consists of 18 residues. CDR1 is SNHLY, CDR2 FYNNEI, per germline. This chain's CDR3 is CASSEALRRDRGQHEQFF.

CDR3 loop: CASSLAPGTFYEQYF. The chain uses TRBV5-1 and TRBJ2-7. Germline CDR1 reads SGHRS; CDR2 reads YFSETQ. The CDR3 is 15 amino acids.

The chain recombines TRBV5-1 with TRBJ2-7; the D call from TCRdb, TRBD1, cannot be confirmed without DNA. Germline V gene data show CDR1 as SGHRS and CDR2 as YFSETQ. This CDR3 is built from 16 residues. Here the CDR3 reads CASSLGYSTGGYEQYF.

The CDR3 here is CASSQDRTLNTEAFF. This chain joins TRBV4-1 and TRBJ1-1; TCRdb's D gene call, TRBD1, goes unchecked for lack of DNA. This CDR3 is built from 15 residues. Germline-derived CDR1 and CDR2 are MGHRA and YSYEKL.

The chain combines TRBV20-1 with TRBJ1-2; TCRdb's D call, TRBD1, is unchecked because there is no DNA. The CDR3 contains 14 residues. Looked up from germline, CDR1 is DFQATT and CDR2 is SNEGSKA (reference sequence). CDR3: CSARETGGIYGYTF.

The V gene is TRBV27, the J gene TRBJ2-1; TCRdb's D call of TRBD2 is untestable without DNA. The CDR3 totals 21 residues. Per germline, CDR1 MNHEY and CDR2 SMNVEV (reference sequence). The CDR3 reads CASSFYTGLAGGKKGFNEQFF.

The V call is TRBV2, the J call TRBJ2-2. Germline-derived CDR1 and CDR2 are SNHLY and FYNNEI. The CDR3 is 13 amino acids. CDR3 sequence reads: CARNDKNTGELFF.